This TCR beta chain was sequenced in a study of technical replicates of blood from a handful of donors. Sequencing used immunoSEQ multiplex PCR; TCRdb keeps in-frame clones, though not all of them. The table has about 97,000 clones, around 96% seen once; the top ten hold roughly 0.31%. The germline V and J ends were trimmed by 5 bases and 0 bases, with 3 bases remaining between them. CDR1 is SQVTM, CDR2 ANQGSEA, per germline. There are 11 residues in the CDR3. V usage is TRBV29-1 and J usage is TRBJ2-3; D is ambiguous. The sequencing sample was made of T cells isolated from PBMCs. The source of this sequence is a human donor in good health. CDR3 DNA: TGCAGCGTTATAAGCACAGATACGCAGTATTTT. Amino acid sequence: CSVISTDTQYF.